A single sample gave rise to the 3 T cell receptor beta chains below, sequenced in a study of human CD4 T cells and Enterobacteriaceae. This table comes from immunoSEQ multiplex PCR, and its TCRdb copy is limited to in-frame clones, with some not included. This sample has some 30,000 clones, with about 80% found just once. Memory CD4+ T cells were sorted as all CD4+ cells except CD45RA+CCR7+CD95- naive cells, over 95% pure. Sequences were obtained from memory CD4+ T cells from blood. These receptors originate from a human donor in good health.

This chain uses TRBV5-4 with TRBJ2-2; D unresolved. Germline-derived CDR1 and CDR2 are SGHNT and YYREEE (reference sequence). This CDR3 region has 13 residues. Trimming shortened V by 3 bases and J by 8 bases, and 11 bases separated the two germline ends. The CDR3 protein is CASSSPGPGELFF. CDR3 DNA: TGTGCCAGCAGCTCTCCTGGACCAGGGGAGCTGTTTTTT.

This chain uses TRBV5-6 with TRBJ1-4; 7 positions match TRBD1. CDR1 is SGHDT, CDR2 YYEEEE, per germline. The CDR3 length is 15 residues. V was clipped by 4 bases and J by 8 bases; unmatched bases: 11. CDR3 residues: CASSPRDSPWEKLFF. CDR3 in DNA: TGTGCCAGCAGCCCTAGGGACAGTCCTTGGGAAAAACTGTTTTTT.

This clone was counted once. The V and J genes are TRBV5-4 and TRBJ1-3; the D gene is possibly TRBD1 (6 bases). The ends were cut back, 0 bases at V and 2 bases at J, with 6 bases in the middle. The germline CDR1 and CDR2 sequences are SGHNT and YYREEE (reference sequence). The CDR3 is 14 residues long. The CDR3: CASSLAGAGNTIYF. In nucleotides, the CDR3 is TGTGCCAGCAGCTTGGCAGGGGCTGGAAACACCATATATTTT.